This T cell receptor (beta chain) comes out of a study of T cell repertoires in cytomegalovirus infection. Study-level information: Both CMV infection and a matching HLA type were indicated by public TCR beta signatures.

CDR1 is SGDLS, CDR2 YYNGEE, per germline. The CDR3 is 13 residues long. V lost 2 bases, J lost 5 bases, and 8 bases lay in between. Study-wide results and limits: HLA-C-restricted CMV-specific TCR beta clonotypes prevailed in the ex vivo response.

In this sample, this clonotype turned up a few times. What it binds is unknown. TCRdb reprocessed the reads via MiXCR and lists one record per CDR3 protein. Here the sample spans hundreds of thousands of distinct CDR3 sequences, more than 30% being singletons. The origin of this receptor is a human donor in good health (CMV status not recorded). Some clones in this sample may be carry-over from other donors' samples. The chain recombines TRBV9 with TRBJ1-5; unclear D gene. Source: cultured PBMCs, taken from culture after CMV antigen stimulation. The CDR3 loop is CASSVDQDQPQHF. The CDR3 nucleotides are TGTGCCAGCAGCGTTGACCAAGATCAGCCCCAGCATTTT.